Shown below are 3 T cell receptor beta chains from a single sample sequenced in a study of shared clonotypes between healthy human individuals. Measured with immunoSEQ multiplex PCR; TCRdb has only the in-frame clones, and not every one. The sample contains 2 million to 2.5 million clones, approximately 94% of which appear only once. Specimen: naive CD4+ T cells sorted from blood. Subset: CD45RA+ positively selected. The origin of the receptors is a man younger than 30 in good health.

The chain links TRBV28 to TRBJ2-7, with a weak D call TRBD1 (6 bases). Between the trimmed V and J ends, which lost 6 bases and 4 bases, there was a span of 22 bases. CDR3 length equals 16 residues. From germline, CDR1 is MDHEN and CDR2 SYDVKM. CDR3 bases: TGTGCCAGCAGCCCATTACCCGAGACAGGCACTTACGAGCAGTACTTC. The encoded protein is CASSPLPETGTYEQYF.

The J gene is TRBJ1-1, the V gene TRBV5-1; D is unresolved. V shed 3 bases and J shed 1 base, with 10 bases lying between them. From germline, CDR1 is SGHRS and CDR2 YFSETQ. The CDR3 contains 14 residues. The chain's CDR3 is CASSSTPGNTEAFF. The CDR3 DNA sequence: TGCGCCAGCAGCTCAACTCCAGGGAACACTGAAGCTTTCTTT.

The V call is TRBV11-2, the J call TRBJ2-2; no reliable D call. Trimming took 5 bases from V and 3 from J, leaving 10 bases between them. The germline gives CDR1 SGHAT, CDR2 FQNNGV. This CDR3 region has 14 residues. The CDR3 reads CASSRNRDTGELFF. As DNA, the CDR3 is TGTGCCAGCAGCCGCAACCGCGACACCGGGGAGCTGTTTTTT.